This TCR beta chain appears in the sequencing data of a study of shared clonotypes between healthy human individuals. The assay was immunoSEQ multiplex PCR, and TCRdb's table has in-frame clones only and misses some. The sample yields some 2,100,000 clones, 95% seen once. Study observations and caveats: Clonotype sharing levels among donors were expected to vary with sequencing depth.

Remarks on this clone: The target antigen is unknown.

CDR3 length equals 14 residues. CDR1 and CDR2 (germline): KGHSH, LQKENI. Trimming left V 6 bases short and J 8 bases short, with 17 bases between. Recent acute infections and vaccinations were absent in the healthy HIV-negative adult donors. A split of CD4+ cells into CD45RA+ naive and CD45RA-negative memory subsets was performed. The V call is TRBV18, the J call TRBJ1-5; possible D gene TRBD1, 6 bases. The sequence was obtained from a man younger than 35 in good health. Sample: naive CD4+ T cells sorted from blood. Subset in this sample: CD45RA+ positively selected. The CDR3 bases are TGTGCCAGCTCCCAATCACGGGGGCTGGAGCCCCAGCATTTT. It yields the protein CASSQSRGLEPQHF.